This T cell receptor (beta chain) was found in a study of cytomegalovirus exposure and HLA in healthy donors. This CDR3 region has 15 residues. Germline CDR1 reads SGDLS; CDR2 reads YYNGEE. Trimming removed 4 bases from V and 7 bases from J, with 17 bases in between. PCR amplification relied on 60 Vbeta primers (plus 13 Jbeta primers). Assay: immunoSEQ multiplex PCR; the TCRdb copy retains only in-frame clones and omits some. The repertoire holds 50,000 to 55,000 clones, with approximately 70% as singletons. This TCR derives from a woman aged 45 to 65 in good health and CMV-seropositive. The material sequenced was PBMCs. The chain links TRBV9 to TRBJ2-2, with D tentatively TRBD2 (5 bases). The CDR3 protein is CASSPTSARGGELFF. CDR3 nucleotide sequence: TGTGCCAGCAGCCCAACCAGCGCCCGGGGCGGGGAGCTGTTTTTT.